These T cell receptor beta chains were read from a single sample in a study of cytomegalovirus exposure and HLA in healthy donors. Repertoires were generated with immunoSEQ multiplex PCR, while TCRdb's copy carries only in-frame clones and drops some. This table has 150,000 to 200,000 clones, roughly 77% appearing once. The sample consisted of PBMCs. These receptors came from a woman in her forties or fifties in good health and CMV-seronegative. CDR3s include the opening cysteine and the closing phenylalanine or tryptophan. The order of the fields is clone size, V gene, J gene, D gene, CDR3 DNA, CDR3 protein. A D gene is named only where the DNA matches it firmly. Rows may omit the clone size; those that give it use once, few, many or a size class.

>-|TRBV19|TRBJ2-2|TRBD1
TGTGCCAGTAGTCGACAGGGAGCGAACACCGGGGAGCTGTTTTTT
CASSRQGANTGELFF
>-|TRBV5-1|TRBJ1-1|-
TGCGCCAGCAGCTTGGTGGCGGGGGCGAGTGGTGAAGCTTTCTTT
CASSLVAGASGEAFF
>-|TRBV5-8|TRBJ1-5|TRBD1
TGTGCCAGCAGCTCAGGGACAGGGAATCAGCCCCAGCATTTT
CASSSGTGNQPQHF
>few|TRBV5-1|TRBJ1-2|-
TGCGCCAGCAGCTTGGGGCAGAACTATGGCTACACCTTC
CASSLGQNYGYTF
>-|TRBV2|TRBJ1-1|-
TGTGCCAGCAGTGAAAGGGAGTCCTACACTGAAGCTTTCTTT
CASSERESYTEAFF
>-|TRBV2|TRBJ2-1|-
TGTGCCAGCAAGGGAGCGCAGCAGTTCTTC
CASKGAQQFF
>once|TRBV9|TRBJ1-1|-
TGTGCCAGCAGCGTAGAGGGGATCGGTGCTGAAGCTTTCTTT
CASSVEGIGAEAFF
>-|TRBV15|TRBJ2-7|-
TGTGCCACCAGCAGAGAGATTGGAAACTTAGCCCCAGTGTCCTACGAGCAGTACTTC
CATSREIGNLAPVSYEQYF
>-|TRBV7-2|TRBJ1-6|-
TGTGCCAGCAGCTTATTTTCCGGGGGCTCCTATAATTCACCCCTCCACTTT
CASSLFSGGSYNSPLHF
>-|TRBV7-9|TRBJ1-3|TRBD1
TGTGCCAGCAGCTTCCAGGACAGGTTGGGAAACACCATATATTTT
CASSFQDRLGNTIYF
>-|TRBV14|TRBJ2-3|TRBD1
TGTGCCAGCAGCAGAGACCGGACAGGGGCGCAGTATTTT
CASSRDRTGAQYF
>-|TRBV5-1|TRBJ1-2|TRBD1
TGCGCCAGCAGCGTGGGATGGGACAGGGCTCGTAGCACCTTC
CASSVGWDRARSTF
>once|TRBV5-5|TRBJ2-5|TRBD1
TGTGCCAGCAGCTTAAGGACAGGGCCACGGGAGACCCAGTACTTC
CASSLRTGPRETQYF
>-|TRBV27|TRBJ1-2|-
TGTGCCAGCAGTTTATCGGCCCGGGTCGGCTACACCTTC
CASSLSARVGYTF
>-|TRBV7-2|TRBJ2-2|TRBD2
TGTGCCAGCAGCTTAGAAGCGGGATTATTCGGGGAGCTGTTTTTT
CASSLEAGLFGELFF
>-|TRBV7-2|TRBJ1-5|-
TGTGCCAGCAGCACATCGGCGGGTCAGCCCCAGCATTTT
CASSTSAGQPQHF
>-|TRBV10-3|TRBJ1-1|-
TGTGCCATCAGTGAAGGAGGGAACACTGAAGCTTTCTTT
CAISEGGNTEAFF
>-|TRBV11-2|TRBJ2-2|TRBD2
TGTGCCAGCAGCTTAGCCCCGACTAGCGTGGACACCGGGGAGCTGTTTTTT
CASSLAPTSVDTGELFF
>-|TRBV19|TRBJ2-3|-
TGTGCCAGTAGTACTGACCGGGACTTCACAGATACGCAGTATTTT
CASSTDRDFTDTQYF
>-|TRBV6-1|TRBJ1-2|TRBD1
TGTGCCAGCAGTGGGGACAGGCCAAGCTATGGCTACACCTTC
CASSGDRPSYGYTF
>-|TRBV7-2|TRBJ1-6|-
TGTGCCAGCAGCTCGTCGGTCCGTCAAAATTCACCCCTCCACTTT
CASSSSVRQNSPLHF
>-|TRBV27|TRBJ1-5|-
TGTGCCAGCAGTTTAAGCAGGCAAAGCAATCAGCCCCAGCATTTT
CASSLSRQSNQPQHF
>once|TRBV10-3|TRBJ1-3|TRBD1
TGTGCCATCAGTCCTAGGGCAGGGGGCGCGGAAGGAAACACCATATATTTT
CAISPRAGGAEGNTIYF
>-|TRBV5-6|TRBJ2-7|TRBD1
TGTGCCAGCAGCGGGGACAGCCGCTACGAGCAGTACTTC
CASSGDSRYEQYF
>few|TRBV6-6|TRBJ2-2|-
TGTGCCAGCAGTGCGGCCGTGGGGGAGCTGTTTTTT
CASSAAVGELFF
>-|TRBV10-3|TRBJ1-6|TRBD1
TGTGCCATCAGTGAGGAGGACAGGGAGGACCTCCACTTT
CAISEEDREDLHF
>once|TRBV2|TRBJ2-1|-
TGTGCCAGCAACCCGGGAATAGTCTACAATGAGCAGTTCTTC
CASNPGIVYNEQFF
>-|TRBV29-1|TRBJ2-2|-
TGCAGCGGGGCCTCGGGGGATTGGTCCGGGGAGCTGTTTTTT
CSGASGDWSGELFF
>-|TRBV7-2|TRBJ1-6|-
TGTGCCAGCAGCCCCGGGGGTAATTCACCCCTCCACTTT
CASSPGGNSPLHF